Given below is one T cell receptor beta chain in context. Its cognate antigen has yet to be identified. No per-base quality is available; no much larger clone lies one base away. Libraries were built with RACE. This sample was sequenced with a NextSeq 500. During library preparation, unique molecular identifiers were attached to individual cDNA molecules so that TCRs could be counted quantitatively and reproducibly. Each blood RNA sample was used to sequence both TCR alpha and TCR beta chains. The authors' analysis ran thus. Samples had a median of roughly 87,000 TCRs, with a range from roughly 23,224 to 700,000. The Decombinator software suite was used to annotate the V, J and CDR3 of the TCR reads. To make PS versus PT1 abundance plots, every sample was subsampled to the same number of TCRs (28,000). TCRs were defined as expanded if absent before sensitization and observed at least eight times at the 2-week time point. TCRdb trimmed the raw reads at Q25, called clones with MiXCR and kept productive beta chains. Rows merge per CDR3 protein into single entries with the most common DNA and genes. Clone size and V and J calls follow TCRdb, not the original study. Counted in this sample were nearly 350,000 distinct CDR3 sequences; 6% to 8.5% of them appeared once. The ten largest clones represent roughly 8% of the sample.

This entry belongs to a study of human T cells and chemical hapten exposure (dated by TCRdb to the early 2020s). Some background on the complete study: For sensitization, 2% DPC in acetone was applied to a 2 cm by 2 cm area of upper inner arm skin. Weekly therapeutic DPC doses were additionally applied to the scalp of patients throughout the roughly 25-week study period. Patch testing was done on the upper back using Finn chambers containing 0.01% DPC, and results were scored after 6 days according to International Contact Dermatitis Research Group standards. Alopecia areata with under or over 50% scalp involvement, alopecia totalis and alopecia universalis were represented in the patient cohort, which was mostly female. Libraries were combined into a pool for sequencing, and differences in TCR yield between samples came mainly from small differences in library volumes within the pool. In alopecia patients, the study followed how the peripheral blood TCR repertoire changed in vivo over primary and secondary sensitization to diphenylcyclopropenone (DPC), a hapten. Blood samples were taken from patients before sensitization (week 0) and at 2, 6 and about 24 weeks after DPC sensitization. For TCR sequencing, blood came from 25 to 35 alopecia patients at anywhere from one to four time points (pre-sensitization, 2, 6 and 24 weeks). Study-wide findings and limitations: DPC sensitization did not change how many TCRs were above 1 in 1000 frequency, and no evidence was found of alterations in global repertoire structure. Patch test score was positively correlated with the number of PT1 expanded TCRs, with significance at thresholds 8, 16 and 32 but not at 4. Because all patients had alopecia, a presumed autoimmune disease, the immune response of the patients might differ from that of healthy individuals. Expanded TCRs formed significantly more large CDR3 similarity clusters than pre-sensitization or healthy control sets, consistent with antigen-driven responses. After repeated subsampling, the strength of the expansion versus patch-test correlation and the threshold at which it became significant changed.

As encoded in the germline V gene (reference sequence), CDR1 is SEHNR while CDR2 is FQNEAQ. Here V drops 6 bases and J drops 4 bases, and the junction holds 18 bases not matched to any gene. The CDR3 runs 18 amino acids, cysteine and phenylalanine included. The DNA shown is the 54-base CDR3, in frame from base 1. In the paper's terms, the time point label means: patch test 1, 2 weeks after DPC sensitization. In light of the paper, this sample's treatment or condition label describes: therapeutic diphenylcyclopropenone sensitization with weekly scalp DPC. At each patch-test visit, blood was drawn before the patch test was applied. Patients were considered eligible if aged 18 to 70, diagnosed with alopecia and deemed suitable for DPC therapy, and patients were excluded if pregnant. Unfractionated whole blood was collected in Tempus Blood RNA tubes, and total RNA was extracted from that blood.

The chain is assembled from TRBV7-9 and TRBJ1-1, with 9 junctional bases fitting TRBD1. This clonotype was obtained from a woman aged 18-29 years with alopecia areata. Some clones in this sample may be carry-over from other donors' samples. This sample comprised whole blood, obtained in connection with sensitization to the hapten diphenylcyclopropenone (DPC). The DNA sequence is given as TGTGCCAGCAGACTTAGTGTCAAACAGGGGGCGGTGGGCACTGAAGCTTTCTTT. The encoded protein is CASRLSVKQGAVGTEAFF.